This T cell receptor (beta chain) was recorded in a study of T cell responses to AZD1222 COVID-19 vaccine (dated by TCRdb to about 2021). At the level of the whole study: TCR sequencing covered some 240 trial participants: nearly 210 given two doses of AZD1222 and about 26 given two doses of MenACWY control vaccine. Trial participants were enrolled by age into subgroups of 18-55, 56-69 and 70-plus years, and around 150, 28 and 57 TCR-sequenced participants, respectively, were included in these subgroups. Broad study findings and their caveats: The vaccine-associated CD4 TCRs covered the entire spike protein, and the dominant responses fell in regions 160-218 and 743-854. No day 14 peak-response samples were available, so repertoires were characterized only after the peak T cell response. Reportedly, close to half of the unique spike-specific TCRs recognized epitopes lying outside the regions that are mutated in the B.1.351 and B.1.1.7 variants. Only a handful of AZD1222 recipients were SARS-CoV-2 seropositive at baseline, limiting conclusions about previously exposed vaccinees. Spike-specific TCR breadth and depth rose significantly after two AZD1222 doses compared with day 0 and with MenACWY recipients. The 56-69-year group was small, and its depth increase did not reach significance, likely because of low power. Most participants were white British and females outnumbered males, and the authors suggested that clonal diversity may have been underestimated.

The meaning of the sample's time point label: about 28 days (+/-7) after the second vaccine dose. AZD1222 recipients given second doses at about 4 weeks or at about 12 weeks were pooled, since spike-specific TCR depth and breadth were not found to differ between the two schedules. Vaccinee samples came from UK trials COV001 and COV002, including a single-blind randomized controlled phase 2/3 trial of AZD1222 (ChAdOx1 nCoV-19) in healthy adults. For TCRbeta chain sequencing, PBMC samples from trial participants were taken at day 0 and at day 28 after the second dose. Comment on this clone: What antigen it recognizes has not been identified. Base-call qualities are not available, and no considerably larger clone is one nucleotide away.

At the junction V is shortened by 4 bases and J by 7 bases, with 11 bases in between. The CDR3 has 13 amino acids, counting the end cysteine and phenylalanine. The sequence is cut down to CDR3 DNA, 39 bases in frame from base 1. According to the germline V gene, CDR1 reads ENHRY and CDR2 reads SYGVKD. The CDR3 regions of human TCRbeta chains were analyzed by immunosequencing. Processing in the source paper ran as follows. Repertoire TCRs were checked for matches against a reference library of SARS-CoV-2-specific TCRs that had been generated using the MIRA antigen-specificity platform. Breadth meant the fraction of unique TCRs that were SARS-CoV-2-associated, whereas depth meant the fraction of total T cells that were SARS-CoV-2-associated. Using the MIRA data, each spike-specific TCR was assigned both to the spike region to which the TCR was reactive and to a CD4 or CD8 class. Log10-transformed breadth and depth values were compared by one-way ANOVA with Sidak's multiple comparisons tests. Held by TCRdb, this immuneACCESS table contains in-frame sequences only and omits some clones. Under half of the omission traces to an unresolved V gene where checked; the cause of the rest is unknown. V and J calls and clone size are as listed in that table; D and trimming were resolved from the DNA. In this sample the table shows some 84,000 clones, roughly 87% of which occur a single time. Roughly 11% of the sample goes to the ten largest clones.

The TCR sequence derives from an adult who received the AZD1222 COVID-19 vaccine. Sequencing used peripheral blood, obtained 28 days after the second AZD1222 dose. This chain is built from TRBV10-3 and TRBJ2-1; no D gene can be assigned with confidence. The CDR3 reads CAISGSPGNEQFF. The sequence in DNA is TGTGCCATCAGTGGTTCCCCCGGGAATGAGCAGTTCTTC.